This T cell receptor beta chain was sequenced in a study of cytomegalovirus exposure and HLA in healthy donors. About the study: Out of 170 million or so T cells, an earlier analysis found over 100 million unique TCR beta sequences in total. Unique TCRs numbering roughly 85 million, obtained from HLA-typed donors, made up an early data release.

Germline loops: CDR1 MNHNS, CDR2 SASEGT. The V gene lost 2 bases and the J gene lost 8 bases, with 18 bases spanning the gap. The CDR3 is 16 residues long. The PCR ran on 60 Vbeta and 13 Jbeta primers. Only in-frame clones appear in the TCRdb table, and some are missing; sequencing was by immunoSEQ multiplex PCR. The sample lists around 200,000 clones, less than 90% occurring once. Source material: PBMCs. The chain links TRBV6-1 to TRBJ1-4; possibly TRBD1 for D (5 bases). This receptor was obtained from a man aged 50 to 60 in good health and CMV-seronegative. The CDR3 DNA follows: TGTGCCAGCAGTGAAACCCCGGTGGGGGGGAACGAAAAACTGTTTTTT. Protein product: CASSETPVGGNEKLFF.